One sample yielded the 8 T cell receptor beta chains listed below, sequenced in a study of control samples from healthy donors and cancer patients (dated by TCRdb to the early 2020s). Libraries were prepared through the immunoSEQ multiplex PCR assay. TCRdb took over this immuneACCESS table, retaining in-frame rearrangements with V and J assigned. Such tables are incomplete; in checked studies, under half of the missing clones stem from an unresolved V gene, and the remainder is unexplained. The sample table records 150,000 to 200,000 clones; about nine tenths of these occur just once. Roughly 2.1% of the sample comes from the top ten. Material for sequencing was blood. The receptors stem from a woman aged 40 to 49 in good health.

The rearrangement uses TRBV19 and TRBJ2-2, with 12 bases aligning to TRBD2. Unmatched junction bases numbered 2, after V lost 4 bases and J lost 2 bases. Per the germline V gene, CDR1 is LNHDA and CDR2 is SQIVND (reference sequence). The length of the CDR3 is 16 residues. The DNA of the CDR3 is TGTGCCAGTAGTAAACTAGCGGGGGGAAACACCGGGGAGCTGTTTTTT. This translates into CASSKLAGGNTGELFF.

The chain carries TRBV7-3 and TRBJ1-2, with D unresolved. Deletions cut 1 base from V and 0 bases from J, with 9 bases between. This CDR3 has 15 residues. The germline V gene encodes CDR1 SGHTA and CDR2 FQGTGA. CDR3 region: CASSLNREANYGYTF. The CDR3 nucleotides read TGTGCCAGCAGCTTAAACCGTGAGGCTAACTATGGCTACACCTTC.

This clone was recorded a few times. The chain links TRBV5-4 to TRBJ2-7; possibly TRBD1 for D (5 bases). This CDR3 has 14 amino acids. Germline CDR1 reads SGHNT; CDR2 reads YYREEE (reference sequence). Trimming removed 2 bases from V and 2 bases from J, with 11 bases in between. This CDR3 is CASSFGAPTYEQYF. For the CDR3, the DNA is TGTGCCAGCAGCTTTGGGGCGCCTACCTACGAGCAGTACTTC.

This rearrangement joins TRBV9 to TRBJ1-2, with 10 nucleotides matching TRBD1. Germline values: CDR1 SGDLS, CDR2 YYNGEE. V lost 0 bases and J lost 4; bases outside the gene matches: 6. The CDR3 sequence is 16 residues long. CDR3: CASSVAGTGVVYGYTF. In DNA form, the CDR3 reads TGTGCCAGCAGCGTAGCCGGGACAGGGGTAGTCTATGGCTACACCTTC.

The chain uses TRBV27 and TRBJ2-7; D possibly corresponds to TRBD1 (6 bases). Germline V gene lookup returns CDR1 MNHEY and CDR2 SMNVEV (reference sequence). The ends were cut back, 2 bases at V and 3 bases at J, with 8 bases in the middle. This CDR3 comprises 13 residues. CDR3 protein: CASSLNRVYEQYF. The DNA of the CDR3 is TGTGCCAGCAGTTTAAACAGGGTCTACGAGCAGTACTTC.

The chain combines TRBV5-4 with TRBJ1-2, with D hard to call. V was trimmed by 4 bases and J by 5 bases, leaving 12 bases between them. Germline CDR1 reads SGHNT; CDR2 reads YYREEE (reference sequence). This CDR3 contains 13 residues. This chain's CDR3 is CASSPDGGYGYTF. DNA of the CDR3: TGTGCCAGCAGCCCGGACGGAGGGTATGGCTACACCTTC. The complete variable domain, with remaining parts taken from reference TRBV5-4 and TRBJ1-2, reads ETGVTQSPTHLIKTRGQQVTLRCSSQSGHNTVSWYQQALGQGPQFIFQYYREEENGRGNFPPRFSGLQFPNYSSELNVNALELDDSALYLCASSPDGGYGYTFGSGTRLTVV.

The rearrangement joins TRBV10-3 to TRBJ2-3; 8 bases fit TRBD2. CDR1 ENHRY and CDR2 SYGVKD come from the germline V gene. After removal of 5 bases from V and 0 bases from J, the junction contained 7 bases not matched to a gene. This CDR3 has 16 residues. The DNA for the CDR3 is TGTGCCATCAGTCCCCGGGGGGGGCCTAGCACAGATACGCAGTATTTT. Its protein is CAISPRGGPSTDTQYF.

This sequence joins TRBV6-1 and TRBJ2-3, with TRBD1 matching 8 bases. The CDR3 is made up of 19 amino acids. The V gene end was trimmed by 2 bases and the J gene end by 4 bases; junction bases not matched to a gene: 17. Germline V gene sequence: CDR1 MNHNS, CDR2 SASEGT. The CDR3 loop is CASSEPGRQGKRAADTQYF. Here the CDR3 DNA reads TGTGCCAGCAGTGAACCCGGTCGACAGGGGAAAAGGGCCGCAGATACGCAGTATTTT.